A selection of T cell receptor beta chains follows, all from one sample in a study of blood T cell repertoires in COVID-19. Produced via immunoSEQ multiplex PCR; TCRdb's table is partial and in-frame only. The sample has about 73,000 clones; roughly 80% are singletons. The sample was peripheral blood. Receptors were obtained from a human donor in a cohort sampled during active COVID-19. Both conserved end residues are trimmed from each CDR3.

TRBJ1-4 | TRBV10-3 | AIRGQGDEKLF
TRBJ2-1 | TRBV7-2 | ASSLLASGGAEQF
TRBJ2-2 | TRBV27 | ASSLSGAGGELF
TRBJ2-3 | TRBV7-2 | ASSLAVLAGTRTDTQY
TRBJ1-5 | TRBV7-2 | ASSLGQGSGNQPQH
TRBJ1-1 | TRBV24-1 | ATSLQGFNTEAF
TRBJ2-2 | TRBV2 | ASSWKKRTGELF
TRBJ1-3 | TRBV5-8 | ASSLQGLGNTIY
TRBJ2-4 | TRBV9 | ASSVEADGKNIQY
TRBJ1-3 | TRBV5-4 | ASSLAGTVSGNTIY
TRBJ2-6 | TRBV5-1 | ASSLLQGASGANVLT
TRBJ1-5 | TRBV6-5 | ASRGTLREGQPQH
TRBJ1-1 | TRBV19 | ASSIQAGAEAF
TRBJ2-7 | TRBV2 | ASSASRGASEQY
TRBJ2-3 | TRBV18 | ASSPLKDTQY
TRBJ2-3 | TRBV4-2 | ASRLAGMADTQY
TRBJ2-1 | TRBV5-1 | ASSLQGWDEQF
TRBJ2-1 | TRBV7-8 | ASSAQGGGYNEQF
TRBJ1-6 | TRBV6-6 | ASSQTGGLNSPLH
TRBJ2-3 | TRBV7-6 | ASSLVKGPLPTHTDTQY
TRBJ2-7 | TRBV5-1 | ASSWPGQGSYEQY
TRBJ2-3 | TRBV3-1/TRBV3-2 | ASSQERGGRGPDTQY
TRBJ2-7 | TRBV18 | ASSPQGQGGPYEQY
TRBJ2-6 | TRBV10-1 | ASIKGCPASSGANVLT
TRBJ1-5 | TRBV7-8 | ASSLGGGSQPQH
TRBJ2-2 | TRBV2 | ASSVTGSTGELF
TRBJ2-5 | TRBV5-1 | ASRKALQGWRETQY
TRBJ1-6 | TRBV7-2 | ASSFQLTYNSPLH
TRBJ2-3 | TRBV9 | ASSEWQTATDTQY
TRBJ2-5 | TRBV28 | ASGTAGGAGETQY
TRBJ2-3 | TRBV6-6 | ASSYSFEPGVDTQY
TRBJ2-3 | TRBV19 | ASSLQGWTDTQY
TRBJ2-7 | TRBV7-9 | ASSLGFTGTGGHEQY
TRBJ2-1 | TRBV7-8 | ASGIAGSYEQF
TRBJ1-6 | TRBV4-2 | ASSQDRNSNNSPLH
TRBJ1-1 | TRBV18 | ASSSRDSQNTEAF
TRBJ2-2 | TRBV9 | ASSVAYGDGELF
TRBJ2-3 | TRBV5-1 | ASSLALAGGADTQY
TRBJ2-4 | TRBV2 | ASSEPPSSGVAKNIQY
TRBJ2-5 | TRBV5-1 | ASSLYGQDLETQY
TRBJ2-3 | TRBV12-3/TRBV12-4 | ASTPQGDTQY
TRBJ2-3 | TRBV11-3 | ASSRGGTDTQY
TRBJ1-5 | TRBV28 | AIADRAQPQH
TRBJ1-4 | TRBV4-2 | ASSQVYRATNEKLF
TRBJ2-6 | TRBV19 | ASSTGAGANVLT
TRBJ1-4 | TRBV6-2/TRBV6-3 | ASSYGGEKLF
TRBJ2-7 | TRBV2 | AKRRQGAGEQY
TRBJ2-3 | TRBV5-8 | ASSSPSAVSATQY
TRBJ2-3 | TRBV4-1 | ASRLAGVTDTQY
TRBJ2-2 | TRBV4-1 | ASRRGGANTGELF
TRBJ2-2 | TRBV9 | ASSVRSENTGELF
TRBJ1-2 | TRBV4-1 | ASSPRFGTGDGYT